The source of this TCR beta chain is a study of blood T cell repertoires in COVID-19. Study context: Samples of COVID-19 (acute and convalescent) were obtained from the United States, Italy and Spain. The analysed material was cDNA or gDNA that came from T cells, B-cell-depleted T cells, or PBMCs.

As originally analysed: For nucleated cells, counts were estimated from reference gene primer amplification. Clones were sequenced by immunoSEQ multiplex PCR, and TCRdb holds only the in-frame ones, with some missing. The V and J calls and clone size were taken over from that table, and D and trimming were inferred from the DNA. The table shows about 110,000 clones, with 82% occurring only once. The CDR3 is 16 residues long. V shed 4 bases and J 5 bases; nucleotides not matched to a gene: 8. CDR1 LNHDA and CDR2 SQIVND come from the germline V gene (reference sequence). J is TRBJ2-1 and V is TRBV19; 10 positions agree with TRBD2. Sequencing used peripheral blood. This clonotype was sampled from a man in his 70s with acute or convalescent COVID-19. CDR3 DNA: TGTGCCAGTAGTACCCGGCTAGCGGGGGACCACAATGAGCAGTTCTTC. Translating gives CASSTRLAGDHNEQFF.